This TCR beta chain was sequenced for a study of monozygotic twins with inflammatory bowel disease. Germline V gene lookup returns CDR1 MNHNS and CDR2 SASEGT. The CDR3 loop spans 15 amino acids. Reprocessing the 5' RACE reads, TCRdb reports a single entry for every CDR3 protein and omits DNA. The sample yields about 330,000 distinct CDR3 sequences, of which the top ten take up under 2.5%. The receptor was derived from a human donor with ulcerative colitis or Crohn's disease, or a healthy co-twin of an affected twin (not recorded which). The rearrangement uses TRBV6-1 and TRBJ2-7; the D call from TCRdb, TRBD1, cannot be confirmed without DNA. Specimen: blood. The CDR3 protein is CASTPDRVGSYEQYF.